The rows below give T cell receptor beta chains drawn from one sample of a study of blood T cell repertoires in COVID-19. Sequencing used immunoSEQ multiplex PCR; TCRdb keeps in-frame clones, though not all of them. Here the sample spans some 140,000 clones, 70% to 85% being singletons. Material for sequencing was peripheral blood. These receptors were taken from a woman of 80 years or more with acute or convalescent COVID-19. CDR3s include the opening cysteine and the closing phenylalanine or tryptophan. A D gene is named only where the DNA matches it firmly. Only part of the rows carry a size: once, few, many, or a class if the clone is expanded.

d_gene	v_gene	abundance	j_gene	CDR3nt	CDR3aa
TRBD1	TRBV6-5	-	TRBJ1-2	TGTGCCACCAACAGGGGGCAATATGGCTACACCTTC	CATNRGQYGYTF
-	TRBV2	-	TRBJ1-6	TGTGCCAGCAGTGGGCCTACGGGGGACTCCTATAATTCACCCCTCCACTTT	CASSGPTGDSYNSPLHF
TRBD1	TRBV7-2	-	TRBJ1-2	TGTGCCAGCAGCTTACAAAGACAGGGGGGCGGCTACACCTTC	CASSLQRQGGGYTF
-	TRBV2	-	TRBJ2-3	TGTGCCAGCAGGCCGGGTCTGTTTGGAGATACGCAGTATTTT	CASRPGLFGDTQYF
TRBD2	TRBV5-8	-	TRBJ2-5	TGTGCCAGCAGCCGCGGACTAGCGGGGGTAGAGACCCAGTACTTC	CASSRGLAGVETQYF
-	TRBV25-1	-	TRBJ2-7	TGTGCCAGCAGCCCGGACATCCCCAGCTCCTACGAGCAGTACTTC	CASSPDIPSSYEQYF
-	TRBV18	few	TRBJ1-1	TGTGCCAGCTCACCACCACTAAGTAACACTGAAGCTTTCTTT	CASSPPLSNTEAFF
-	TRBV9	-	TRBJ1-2	TGTGCCAGCAGCGCAAGACAGGCTGGGGGCACTAACTATGGCTACACCTTC	CASSARQAGGTNYGYTF
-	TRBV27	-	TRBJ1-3	TGTGCCAGTTCGACGGGTCCCTCTGGAAACACCATATATTTT	CASSTGPSGNTIYF
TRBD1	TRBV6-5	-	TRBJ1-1	TGTGCCAGCAGCTCTGGACAGGGTGGCACTGAAGCTTTCTTT	CASSSGQGGTEAFF
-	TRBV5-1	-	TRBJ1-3	TGCGCCAGCAGCTTGGCAGGGTTCTCTGGAAACACCATATATTTT	CASSLAGFSGNTIYF
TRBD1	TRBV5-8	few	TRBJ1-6	TGTGCCAGCAGCTCGAGGACAGGGGTTGGTTCACCCCTCCACTTT	CASSSRTGVGSPLHF
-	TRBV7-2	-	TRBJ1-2	TGTGCCAGCAGCTTAGGGACAAGTATCTATGGCTACACCTTC	CASSLGTSIYGYTF
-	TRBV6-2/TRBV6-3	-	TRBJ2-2	TGTACCAGCAGCCCCGCCAGGGCGAACACCGGGGAGCTGTTTTTT	CTSSPARANTGELFF
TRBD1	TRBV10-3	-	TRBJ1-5	TGTGCCATCGCCGTGGCAGGGGGGAATCAGCCCCAGCATTTT	CAIAVAGGNQPQHF
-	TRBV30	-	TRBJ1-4	TGTGCCTGGAGCCTGACAGCAACTAATGAAAAACTGTTTTTT	CAWSLTATNEKLFF